A selection of T cell receptor beta chains follows, all from one sample in a study of T cells in Graves' hyperthyroidism and ophthalmopathy. MiXCR, applied by TCRdb to the multiplex PCR reads, yields one record per CDR3 protein. The sample has about 500,000 distinct CDR3 sequences; around 16% are singletons. The specimen was blood. The receptors shown here come from a woman in her thirties with Graves' ophthalmopathy. Both conserved end residues are part of each CDR3. D genes are given only for firm matches. Expanded clones get a size class; other rows say once, few or many, or leave the size out.

clone_size j_call d_call v_call cdr3_nt cdr3_aa
NA TRBJ1-2 NA TRBV6-1 TGTGCCAGCAGCGCGGGGACCTATGGCTACACCTTC CASSAGTYGYTF
many TRBJ2-5 TRBD2 TRBV20-1 TGCAGTGCTAGGGGACTAGCGGGAGTTGGAGAGACCCAGTACTTC CSARGLAGVGETQYF
many TRBJ2-7 NA TRBV7-2 TGTGCCAGCAGATTGCTAGGCGAGCAGTACTTC CASRLLGEQYF
NA TRBJ1-1 TRBD1 TRBV10-3 TGTGCCATCATATCGGACAGGGGAGGCACTGAAGCTTTCTTT CAIISDRGGTEAFF
NA TRBJ2-7 NA TRBV5-4 TGTGCCAGCAGCTTGGTTGTACAGGGGGGGGAGCAGTACTTC CASSLVVQGGEQYF
few TRBJ2-7 NA TRBV20-1 TGCAGTGCTAGATCCCGGGCCGTATACGAGCAGTACTTC CSARSRAVYEQYF
many TRBJ1-1 NA TRBV3-1 TGTGCCAGCAGCCAAGCCTTCCTTACAGGGAGCACTGAAGCTTTCTTT CASSQAFLTGSTEAFF
many TRBJ1-6 NA TRBV20-1 TGCAGTGCTCCGGGGGATTCACCCCTCCACTTT CSAPGDSPLHF
few TRBJ1-4 NA TRBV28 TGTGCCAGCAGGTTCGGGACTTCTGGAAAACTGTTTTTT CASRFGTSGKLFF
few TRBJ1-1 TRBD1 TRBV7-9 TGTGCCAGCAGCTCCCTTGGGACAGACACTGAAGCTTTCTTT CASSSLGTDTEAFF
few TRBJ1-6 NA TRBV4-3 TGCGCCAGCAGCCAGTCCCTGGTGGGGAATTCACCCCTCCACTTT CASSQSLVGNSPLHF
many TRBJ2-7 NA TRBV11-1 TGTGCCAGCTCAACGGACTACGAGCAGTACTTC CASSTDYEQYF
NA TRBJ2-3 NA TRBV5-4 TGTGCCAGCAGCGTACTTACAGGGACGGATACGCAGTATTTT CASSVLTGTDTQYF